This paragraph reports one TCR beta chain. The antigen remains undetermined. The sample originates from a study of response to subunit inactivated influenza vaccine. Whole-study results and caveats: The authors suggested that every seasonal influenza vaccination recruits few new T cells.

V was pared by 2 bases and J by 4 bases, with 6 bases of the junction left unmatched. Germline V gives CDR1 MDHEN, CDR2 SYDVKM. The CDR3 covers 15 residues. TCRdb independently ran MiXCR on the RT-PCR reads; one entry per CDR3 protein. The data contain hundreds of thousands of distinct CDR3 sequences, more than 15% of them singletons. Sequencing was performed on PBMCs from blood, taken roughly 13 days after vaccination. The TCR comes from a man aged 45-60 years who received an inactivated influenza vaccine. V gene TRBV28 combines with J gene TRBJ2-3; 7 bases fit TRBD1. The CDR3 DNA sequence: TGTGCCAGCAGTTTAGGGGAGACAGGGCCAGATACGCAGTATTTT. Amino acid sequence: CASSLGETGPDTQYF.